This T cell receptor (beta chain) was found in a study of T-cell memory formation after mild COVID-19. Looked up from germline, CDR1 is SGHRS and CDR2 is YFSETQ. The CDR3 runs 15 residues. Trimming shortened V by 6 bases and J by 5 bases, and 20 bases separated the two germline ends. TCRdb re-derived calls from the 5' RACE reads in MiXCR, one entry per CDR3 protein. This table holds about 310,000 distinct CDR3 sequences, just under 20% found once. The sequencing input was PBMCs or a T cell subset sorted from them (not recorded which). The chain has TRBV5-1 and TRBJ2-5; D is possibly TRBD1 or TRBD2 (6 bases each). This sequence originates from a man younger than 35 who had mild COVID-19 (a few samples of this study predate the infection). Cell type and time point are not known. The CDR3 spells CASTPRAGGEETQYF. In nucleotides, the CDR3 is TGCGCCAGCACCCCCCGTGCCGGGGGCGAGGAGACCCAGTACTTC.